The rows below give T cell receptor beta chains drawn from one sample of a study of PD-1 blockade in classical Hodgkin lymphoma. Sequencing was performed with immunoSEQ multiplex PCR; in TCRdb, only in-frame clones are kept and a portion is missing. The sample holds around 40,000 clones, around four fifths seen once. The sequenced sample was peripheral blood mononuclear cells (PBMCs), obtained at baseline. All receptors come from a human donor with classical Hodgkin lymphoma. The CDR3 runs from the conserved cysteine through the conserved F or W. The D gene is left open where the match is weak. The size entry is marked missing in some rows and otherwise reads once, few, many or a size class.

TGCGCCAGCACCCTTGGCGGGAACTCCTATAATTCACCCCTCCACTTT CASTLGGNSYNSPLHF . TRBV5-1 . TRBJ1-6
TGTGCCAGTAGTCCTAGGTCGGGGATCAATGAGCAGTTCTTC CASSPRSGINEQFF . TRBV19 . TRBJ2-1
TGTGCCAGCAGTTACGAGGCGGGACAGACCTATGGCTACACCTTC CASSYEAGQTYGYTF . TRBV6-6 TRBD1 TRBJ1-2
TGTGCCAGCAGCTTAGATCCCGGTCAAGTGGGAGCTTTCTTT CASSLDPGQVGAFF . TRBV11-2 . TRBJ1-1
TGTGCCAGCAGCCCGGGACGCCCCGGGGAGCTGTTTTTT CASSPGRPGELFF once TRBV7-2 . TRBJ2-2
TGTGCCATCAGTGACCAGCTAGGGGGCCCCCGCACTGAAGCTTTCTTT CAISDQLGGPRTEAFF . TRBV10-3 TRBD1 TRBJ1-1
TGTGCCAGCAGGGACAGGGGGGACTCTGGCTACACCTTC CASRDRGDSGYTF . TRBV6-4 TRBD1 TRBJ1-2
TGTCCTCACCCGGGGTCCGAAAAACTGTTTTTT CPHPGSEKLFF . TRBV21-1 . TRBJ1-4
TGTGCCAGCAGCAGGGCAGGGGGTGGATGGGACACTGAAGCTTTCTTT CASSRAGGGWDTEAFF . TRBV7-2 TRBD1 TRBJ1-1
TGCGCCAGCAGCCAAGGAGGGATCCCAGCGGGGGAGCAGTACTTC CASSQGGIPAGEQYF . TRBV4-3 TRBD2 TRBJ2-7
TGCACCAGCAGCCACAGGAAGGGCTACACCTTC CTSSHRKGYTF . TRBV1 . TRBJ1-2
TGTGCCAGCAGTCATAGCGGGGGGGGGTACGAGCAGTACTTC CASSHSGGGYEQYF once TRBV6-1 TRBD2 TRBJ2-7
TGTGCCAGCAGTATGGGACAGTTATATTCACCCCTCCACTTT CASSMGQLYSPLHF . TRBV6-5 TRBD1 TRBJ1-6
TGTGCCAGCAGTGCAGTACTAGCGGGGAGGGGAGATACGCAGTATTTT CASSAVLAGRGDTQYF few TRBV6-1 TRBD2 TRBJ2-3
TGTGCCATCAGGGGATTAGACAGAGGTTACGAGCAGTACTTC CAIRGLDRGYEQYF . TRBV10-3 . TRBJ2-7
TGTGCCAGCAGCATATGGGGCAGGGGGTACGAGCAGTACTTC CASSIWGRGYEQYF few TRBV11-3 TRBD1 TRBJ2-7
TGTGCCAGCAGCTTAATGGCTGGGGGCGGATCTGGGGCCAACGTCCTGACTTTC CASSLMAGGGSGANVLTF . TRBV7-3 . TRBJ2-6
TGTGCCAGCAGCTTGGGGCAGGGACACTACAATGAGCAGTTCTTC CASSLGQGHYNEQFF . TRBV5-6 . TRBJ2-1
TGTGCCAGTAGCAATCGCGGAGGGGCAAACTACGAGCAGTACTTC CASSNRGGANYEQYF once TRBV19 . TRBJ2-7
TGTGCCAGCAGCTTAGTTGGGAGGGGCTACGAGCAGTACTTC CASSLVGRGYEQYF . TRBV7-2 TRBD2 TRBJ2-7
TGTGCCAGCAGTGCCGGGACAGGGGGATACTATGGCTACACCTTC CASSAGTGGYYGYTF . TRBV27 TRBD1 TRBJ1-2
TGTGCCAGCAGCTTGGTAGGGACAGGGTACTATGGCTACACCTTC CASSLVGTGYYGYTF . TRBV5-6 TRBD1 TRBJ1-2
TGTGCCAGCAGCCAAGGCGGGAGCGTACTGGAGACCCAGTACTTC CASSQGGSVLETQYF . TRBV4-2 TRBD2 TRBJ2-5
TGCGCCAGCAGCTCGGACTTCGAGCAGTACTTC CASSSDFEQYF . TRBV5-1 . TRBJ2-7
TGTGCCAGCAGCTTGTGGGGGGGGACCTACAATGAGCAGTTCTTC CASSLWGGTYNEQFF . TRBV7-9 TRBD2 TRBJ2-1
TGTGCCATCAGTGAGGTCCAATACCCGGGACAGGACTCCTACGAGCAGTACTTC CAISEVQYPGQDSYEQYF . TRBV10-3 TRBD1 TRBJ2-7
TGTGCCAGCAGCTTAGATGGGGGGAGAGATACGCAGTATTTT CASSLDGGRDTQYF . TRBV7-9 . TRBJ2-3
TGTGCCAGCAGCTTCGGACAGGGGGTGGCTTTCTTT CASSFGQGVAFF . TRBV7-9 TRBD1 TRBJ1-1
TGTGCCAGCAGCTCCCCCCCGGCAGGGGCTTTCTCCTACGAGCAGTACTTC CASSSPPAGAFSYEQYF . TRBV11-2 . TRBJ2-7
TGTGCCAGCAGTTTGGACAGGGCAGGATCCTACGAGCAGTACTTC CASSLDRAGSYEQYF . TRBV5-4 TRBD1 TRBJ2-7
TGTGCCAGCAATGTGGGTGCAGATACGCAGTATTTT CASNVGADTQYF . TRBV7-9 . TRBJ2-3
TGTGCCAGCAGTTACTCGAGGACTAGAGGAGATGAGCAGTTCTTC CASSYSRTRGDEQFF . TRBV6-6 TRBD2 TRBJ2-1
TGTGCCATCCGCGAAGGAGATACGCAGTATTTT CAIREGDTQYF . TRBV10-3 . TRBJ2-3
TGTGCCAGCAGCTTAACGATCACCGGGGAGCTGTTTTTT CASSLTITGELFF . TRBV7-3 . TRBJ2-2
TGCGCCAGCAGCCAATATGGACTAGTCGGGTCAGATACGCAGTATTTT CASSQYGLVGSDTQYF . TRBV4-1 TRBD2 TRBJ2-3
TGTGCCAGCAGCTTAGTGGCTGGGGAGCACAATGAGCAGTTCTTC CASSLVAGEHNEQFF . TRBV7-8 . TRBJ2-1
TGTGCCAGCACCACCCCGGGGGGGGCAGATACGCAGTATTTT CASTTPGGADTQYF . TRBV7-8 TRBD2 TRBJ2-3
TGCGCCAGCAGCCAGGACGGCTCTTCCTACGAGCAGTACTTC CASSQDGSSYEQYF once TRBV5-1 . TRBJ2-7
TGTGCCAGCAGCTTTACAGCGAACTATGGCTACACCTTC CASSFTANYGYTF . TRBV2 . TRBJ1-2
TGTGCCAGTGGGATTGAAAAACTGTTTTTT CASGIEKLFF . TRBV19 . TRBJ1-4
TGCGCCAGCAGCCAAGCAAGCGACCGGGACAGGGGATCGACTGGGGCCAACGTCCTGACTTTC CASSQASDRDRGSTGANVLTF once TRBV4-1 TRBD1 TRBJ2-6
TGTGCCAGCAGCACCGGACAGGGGGCAGGGCAGCCCCAGCATTTT CASSTGQGAGQPQHF . TRBV7-9 TRBD1 TRBJ1-5
TGTGCCAGCAGTCGGACGGGGACAACTCACTCTGGAAACACCATATATTTT CASSRTGTTHSGNTIYF . TRBV6-9 . TRBJ1-3
TGTGCCAGCAGCCAAGGGCAGGGGGAAGACGAAAAACTGTTTTTT CASSQGQGEDEKLFF . TRBV4-2 TRBD1 TRBJ1-4
TGTGCCAGCAGTGGCCGGACAGCCCAAGAGACCCAGTACTTC CASSGRTAQETQYF . TRBV2 . TRBJ2-5